This record concerns one T cell receptor beta chain sequence. The junction had 6 bases not matched to a gene; V was cut back by 2 bases and J by 3 bases. The CDR3 runs 15 residues. Germline V lookup: CDR1 DFQATT, CDR2 SNEGSKA (reference sequence). This sample was included in a study of patients and donors after allogeneic stem cell transplantation. TCRdb re-called the RT-PCR reads through MiXCR, storing one row per CDR3 protein. The repertoire holds 90,000 to 130,000 distinct CDR3 sequences, with around 36% as singletons. The rearrangement joins TRBV20-1 to TRBJ2-7, with TRBD1 matching 11 bases. Sequenced input: blood, either unsorted or a sorted T cell fraction (not recorded which). This TCR was sampled from a human donor who was either an allogeneic HSCT recipient or a stem cell or donor lymphocyte infusion donor (not recorded which). It is not recorded whose cells these are; they may come from a transplant donor. CDR3 DNA sequence: TGCAGTGCTAGATCCCGGGACAGGGGGTTCTACGAGCAGTACTTC. It specifies CSARSRDRGFYEQYF.